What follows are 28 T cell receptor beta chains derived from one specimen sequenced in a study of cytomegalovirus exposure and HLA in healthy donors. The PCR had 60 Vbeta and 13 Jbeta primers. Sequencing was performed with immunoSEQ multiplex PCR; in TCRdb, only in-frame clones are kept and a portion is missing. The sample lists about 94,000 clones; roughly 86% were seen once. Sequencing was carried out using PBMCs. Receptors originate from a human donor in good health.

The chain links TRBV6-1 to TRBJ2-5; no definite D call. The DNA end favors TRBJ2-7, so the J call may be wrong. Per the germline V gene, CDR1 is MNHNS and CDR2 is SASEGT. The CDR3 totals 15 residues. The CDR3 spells CASTESPLSSYEQYF. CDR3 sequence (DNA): TGTGCCAGCACCGAAAGCCCCCTAAGCTCCTACGAGCAGTACTTC.

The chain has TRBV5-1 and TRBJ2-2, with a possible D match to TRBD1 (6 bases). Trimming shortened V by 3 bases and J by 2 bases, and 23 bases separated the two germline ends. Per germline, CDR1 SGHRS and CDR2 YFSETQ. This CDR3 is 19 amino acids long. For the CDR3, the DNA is TGCGCCAGCAGCTCGTACGGACAGCCTAACCTAATAAACACCGGGGAGCTGTTTTTT. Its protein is CASSSYGQPNLINTGELFF.

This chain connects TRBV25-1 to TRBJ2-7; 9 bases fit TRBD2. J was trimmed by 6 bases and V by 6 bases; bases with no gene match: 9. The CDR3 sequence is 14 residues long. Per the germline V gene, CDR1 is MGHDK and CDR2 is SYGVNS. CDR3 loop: CASREGGGAGEQYF. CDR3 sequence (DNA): TGTGCCAGCAGGGAAGGCGGGGGGGCCGGCGAGCAGTACTTC.

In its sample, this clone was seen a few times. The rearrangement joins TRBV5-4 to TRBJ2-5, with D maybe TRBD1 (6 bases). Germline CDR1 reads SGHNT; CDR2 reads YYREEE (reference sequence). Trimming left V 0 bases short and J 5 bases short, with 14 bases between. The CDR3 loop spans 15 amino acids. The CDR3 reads CASSLGSGARETQYF. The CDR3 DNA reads TGTGCCAGCAGCTTGGGCTCAGGGGCACGGGAGACCCAGTACTTC.

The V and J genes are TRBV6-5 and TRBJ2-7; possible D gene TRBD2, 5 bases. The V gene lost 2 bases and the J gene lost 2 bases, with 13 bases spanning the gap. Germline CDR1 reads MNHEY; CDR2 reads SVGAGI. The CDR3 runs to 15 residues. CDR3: CASSYLLAGPYEQYF. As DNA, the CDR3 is TGTGCCAGCAGTTACCTGCTAGCAGGACCCTACGAGCAGTACTTC.

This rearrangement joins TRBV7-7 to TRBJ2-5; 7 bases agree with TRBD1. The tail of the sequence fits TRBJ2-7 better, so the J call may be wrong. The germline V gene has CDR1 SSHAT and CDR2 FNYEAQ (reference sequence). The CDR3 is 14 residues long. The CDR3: CASSLGHRGYEQYF. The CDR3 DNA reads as TGTGCCAGCAGCTTAGGGCACAGGGGTTACGAGCAGTACTTC.

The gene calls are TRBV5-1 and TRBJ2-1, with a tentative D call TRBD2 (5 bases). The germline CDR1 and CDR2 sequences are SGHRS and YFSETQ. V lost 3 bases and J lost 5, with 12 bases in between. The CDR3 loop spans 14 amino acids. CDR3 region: CASSSGGPNNEQFF. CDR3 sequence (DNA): TGCGCCAGCAGCTCGGGCGGGCCTAACAATGAGCAGTTCTTC.

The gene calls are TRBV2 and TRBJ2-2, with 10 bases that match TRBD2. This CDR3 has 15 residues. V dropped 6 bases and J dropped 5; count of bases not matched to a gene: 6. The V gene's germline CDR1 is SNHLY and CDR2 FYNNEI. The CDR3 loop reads CASRDSGRRTGELFF. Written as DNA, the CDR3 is TGTGCCAGCAGGGATAGCGGGAGGAGGACCGGGGAGCTGTTTTTT. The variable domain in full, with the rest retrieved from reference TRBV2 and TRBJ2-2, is EPEVTQTPSHQVTQMGQEVILRCVPISNHLYFYWYRQILGQKVEFLVSFYNNEISEKSEIFDDQFSVERPDGSNFTLKIRSTKLEDSAMYFCASRDSGRRTGELFFGEGSRLTVL.

Here the CDR3 DNA reads TGTGCCAGCAGCCTCCAAGGACTAGCGGGGACCTACGAGCAGTACTTC. Amino acid sequence: CASSLQGLAGTYEQYF. The chain is built from TRBV11-1 and TRBJ2-7; 12 bases agree with TRBD2. The CDR3 is 16 amino acids. Trimming at V came to 5 bases and at J to 2 bases, leaving 7 bases not matched to a gene. In germline, CDR1 is SGHAT, CDR2 FQDESV (reference sequence). Variable domain in full (rest from reference TRBV11-1 and TRBJ2-7): EAEVAQSPRYKITEKSQAVAFWCDPISGHATLYWYRQILGQGPELLVQFQDESVVDDSQLPKDRFSAERLKGVDSTLKIQPAELGDSAMYLCASSLQGLAGTYEQYFGPGTRLTVT.

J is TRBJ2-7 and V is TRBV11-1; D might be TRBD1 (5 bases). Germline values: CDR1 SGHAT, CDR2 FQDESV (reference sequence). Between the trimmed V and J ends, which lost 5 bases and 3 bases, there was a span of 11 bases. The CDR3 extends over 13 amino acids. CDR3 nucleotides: TGTGCCAGCAGCCGCGGACATTTCTACGAGCAGTACTTC. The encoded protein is CASSRGHFYEQYF.

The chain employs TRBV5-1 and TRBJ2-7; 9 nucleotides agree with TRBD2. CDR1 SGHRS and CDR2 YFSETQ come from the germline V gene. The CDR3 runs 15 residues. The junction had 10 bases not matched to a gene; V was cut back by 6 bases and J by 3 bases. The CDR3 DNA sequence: TGCGCCAGCACCCAATCTCTAGCGGGGATCTACGAGCAGTACTTC. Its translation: CASTQSLAGIYEQYF.

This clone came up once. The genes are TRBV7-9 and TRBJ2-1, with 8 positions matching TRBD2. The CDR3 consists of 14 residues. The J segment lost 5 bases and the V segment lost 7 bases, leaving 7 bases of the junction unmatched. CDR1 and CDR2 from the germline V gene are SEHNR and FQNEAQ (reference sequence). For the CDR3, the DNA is TGTGCCAGCACCTCCCAACTAGCGGACAATGAGCAGTTCTTC. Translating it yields CASTSQLADNEQFF.

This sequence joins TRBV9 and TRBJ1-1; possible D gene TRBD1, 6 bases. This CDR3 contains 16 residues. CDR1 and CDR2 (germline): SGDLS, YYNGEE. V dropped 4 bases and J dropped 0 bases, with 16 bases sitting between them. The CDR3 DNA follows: TGTGCCAGCAGCCCCCTGGGAGGGGGGATGAACACTGAAGCTTTCTTT. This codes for CASSPLGGGMNTEAFF.

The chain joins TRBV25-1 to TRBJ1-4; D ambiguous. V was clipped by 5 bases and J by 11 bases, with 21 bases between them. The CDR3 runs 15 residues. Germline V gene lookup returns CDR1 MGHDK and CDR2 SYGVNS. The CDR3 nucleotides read TGTGCCAGCAGTCCCCATGGGGAGGGTATGGGGAAACTGTTTTTT. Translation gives CASSPHGEGMGKLFF.

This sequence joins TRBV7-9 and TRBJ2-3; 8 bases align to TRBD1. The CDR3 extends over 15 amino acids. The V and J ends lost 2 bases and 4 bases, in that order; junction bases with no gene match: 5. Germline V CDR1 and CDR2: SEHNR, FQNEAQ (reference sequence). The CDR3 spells CASSLLDRGADTQYF. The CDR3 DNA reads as TGTGCCAGCAGCTTACTCGACAGGGGAGCAGATACGCAGTATTTT.

The CDR3 DNA follows: TGTGCCAGCTCACCCGGACAGGGGACAAGTGAAAAACTGTTTTTT. Its protein product is CASSPGQGTSEKLFF. The chain recombines TRBV18 with TRBJ1-4, with TRBD1 matching over 9 bases. The CDR3 is 15 residues long. Germline CDR1 and CDR2: KGHSH and LQKENI. Trimming took 3 bases from V and 7 from J; bases not matched to a gene: 6. The full variable domain, its missing parts supplied by reference TRBV18 and TRBJ1-4, is NAGVMQNPRHLVRRRGQEARLRCSPMKGHSHVYWYRQLPEEGLKFMVYLQKENIIDESGMPKERFSAEFPKEGPSILRIQQVVRGDSAAYFCASSPGQGTSEKLFFGSGTQLSVL.

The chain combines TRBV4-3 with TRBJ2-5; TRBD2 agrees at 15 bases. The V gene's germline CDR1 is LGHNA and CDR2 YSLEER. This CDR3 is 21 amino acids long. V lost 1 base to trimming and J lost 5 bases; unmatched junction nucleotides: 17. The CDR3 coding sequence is TGCGCCAGCAGCCAAGTGCAGGGAATCGGACTAGCGGGAGGGCCCGGGGAGACCCAGTACTTC. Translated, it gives CASSQVQGIGLAGGPGETQYF.

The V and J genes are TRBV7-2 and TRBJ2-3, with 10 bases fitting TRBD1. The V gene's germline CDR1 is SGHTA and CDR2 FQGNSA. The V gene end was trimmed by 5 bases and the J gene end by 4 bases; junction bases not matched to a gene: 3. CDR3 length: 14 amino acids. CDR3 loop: CASSLDRGADTQYF. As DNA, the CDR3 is TGTGCCAGCAGCCTGGACAGGGGGGCAGATACGCAGTATTTT.

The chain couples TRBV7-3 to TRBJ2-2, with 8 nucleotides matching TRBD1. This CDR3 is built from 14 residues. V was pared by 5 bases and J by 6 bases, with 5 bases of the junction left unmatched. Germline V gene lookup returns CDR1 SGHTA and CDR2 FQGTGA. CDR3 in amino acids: CASSPAGGAGELFF. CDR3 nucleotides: TGTGCCAGCAGCCCCGCAGGGGGCGCCGGGGAGCTGTTTTTT.

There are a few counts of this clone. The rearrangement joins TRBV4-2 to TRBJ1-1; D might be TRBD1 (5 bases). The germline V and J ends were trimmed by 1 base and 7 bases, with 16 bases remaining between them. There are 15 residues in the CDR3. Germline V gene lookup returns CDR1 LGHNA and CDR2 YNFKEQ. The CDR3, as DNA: TGTGCCAGCAGCCAAGCTGCAGGGCGGGGTAATGAAGCTTTCTTT. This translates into CASSQAAGRGNEAFF.

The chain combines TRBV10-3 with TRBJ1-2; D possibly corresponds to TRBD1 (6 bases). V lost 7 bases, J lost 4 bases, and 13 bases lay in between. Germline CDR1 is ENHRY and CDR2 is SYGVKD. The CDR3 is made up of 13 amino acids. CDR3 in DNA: TGTGCCATCACTCCGGACAGTAGCTATGGCTACACCTTC. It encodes CAITPDSSYGYTF.

This chain's CDR3 is CASSIPSAGPYEQYF. CDR3 nucleotides: TGTGCCAGTAGTATCCCCTCGGCGGGGCCCTACGAGCAGTACTTC. The rearrangement joins TRBV19 to TRBJ2-7, with D possibly TRBD2 on 6 matching bases. Deletions cut 3 bases from V and 2 bases from J, with 14 bases between. The germline V gene has CDR1 LNHDA and CDR2 SQIVND (reference sequence). The CDR3 contains 15 residues. The whole variable domain, remainder taken from reference TRBV19 and TRBJ2-7, is DGGITQSPKYLFRKEGQNVTLSCEQNLNHDAMYWYRQDPGQGLRLIYYSQIVNDFQKGDIAEGYSVSREKKESFPLTVTSAQKNPTAFYLCASSIPSAGPYEQYFGPGTRLTVT.

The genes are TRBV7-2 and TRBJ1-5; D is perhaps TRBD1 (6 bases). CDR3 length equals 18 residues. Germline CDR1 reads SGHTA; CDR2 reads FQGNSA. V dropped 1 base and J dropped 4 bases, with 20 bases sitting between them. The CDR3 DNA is TGTGCCAGCAGCTTAGTTTTACTGTCGGACAGAGTGAATCAGCCCCAGCATTTT. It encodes CASSLVLLSDRVNQPQHF.

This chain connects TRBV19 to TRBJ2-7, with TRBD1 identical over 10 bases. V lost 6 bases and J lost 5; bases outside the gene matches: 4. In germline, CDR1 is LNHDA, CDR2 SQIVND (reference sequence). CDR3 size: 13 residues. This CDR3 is CASSRTGGNEQYF. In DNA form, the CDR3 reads TGTGCCAGTAGCCGGACAGGGGGAAACGAGCAGTACTTC.

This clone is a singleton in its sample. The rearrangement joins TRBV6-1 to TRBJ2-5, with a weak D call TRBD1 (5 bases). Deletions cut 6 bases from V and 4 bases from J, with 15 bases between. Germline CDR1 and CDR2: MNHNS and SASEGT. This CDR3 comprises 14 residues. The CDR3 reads CASSQGRYRETQYF. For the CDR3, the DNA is TGTGCCAGCAGCCAGGGCCGGTATCGAGAGACCCAGTACTTC.

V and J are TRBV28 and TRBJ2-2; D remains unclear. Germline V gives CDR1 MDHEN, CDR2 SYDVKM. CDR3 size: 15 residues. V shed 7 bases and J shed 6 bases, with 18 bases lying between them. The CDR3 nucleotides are TGTGCCAGCACCCAGTATCGTGGTCCTCCCGGGGAGCTGTTTTTT. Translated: CASTQYRGPPGELFF.

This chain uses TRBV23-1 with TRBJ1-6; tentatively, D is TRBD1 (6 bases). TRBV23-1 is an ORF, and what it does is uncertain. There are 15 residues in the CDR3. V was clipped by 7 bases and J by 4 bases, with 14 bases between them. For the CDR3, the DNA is TGCGCCAGCATGGAAGGGGGGGAATATAATTCACCCCTCCACTTT. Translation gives CASMEGGEYNSPLHF.

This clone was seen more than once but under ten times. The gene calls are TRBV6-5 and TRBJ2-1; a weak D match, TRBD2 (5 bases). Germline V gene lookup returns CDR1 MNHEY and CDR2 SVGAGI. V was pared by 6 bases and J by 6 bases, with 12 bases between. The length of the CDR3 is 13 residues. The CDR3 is CASSRTRTNEQFF. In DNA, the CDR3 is TGTGCCAGCAGCCGAACTAGGACCAATGAGCAGTTCTTC.